A single T cell receptor (beta chain) is shown here with its context. Its target is unknown. This entry is derived from a study of CD8 T cells in Susac syndrome. Study information: Within the group of sequenced Susac syndrome patients, roughly 6 had active disease and roughly eight were in remission.

The ends were cut back, 10 bases at V and 6 bases at J, with 27 bases in the middle. Germline CDR1 and CDR2: SEHNR and FQNEAQ (reference sequence). The CDR3 is made up of 16 amino acids. Reverse transcription used about 0.45 to 1 ug RNA and random hexamers. immunoSEQ multiplex PCR amplified TCR beta CDR3 across 54 Vbeta, 13 Jbeta. TCRdb recomputed calls from the immunoSEQ multiplex PCR reads with MiXCR, one row per CDR3 protein. The sample carries 240,000 or so distinct CDR3 sequences, 95% to 97% recorded once. Study observations and caveats: Expansion of clones was not seen in the CD4+ T cell repertoires of Susac syndrome.

The chain combines TRBV7-9 with TRBJ1-2, with D possibly TRBD1 on 6 matching bases. The sequence was collected from a human donor with Susac syndrome. The sample taken for sequencing was CD4+ T cells from PBMCs. Here the CDR3 DNA reads TGTGCCACCTCCAAGTCACGGCCCGGGAACAGGGATGGCTACACCTTC. Translation gives CATSKSRPGNRDGYTF.